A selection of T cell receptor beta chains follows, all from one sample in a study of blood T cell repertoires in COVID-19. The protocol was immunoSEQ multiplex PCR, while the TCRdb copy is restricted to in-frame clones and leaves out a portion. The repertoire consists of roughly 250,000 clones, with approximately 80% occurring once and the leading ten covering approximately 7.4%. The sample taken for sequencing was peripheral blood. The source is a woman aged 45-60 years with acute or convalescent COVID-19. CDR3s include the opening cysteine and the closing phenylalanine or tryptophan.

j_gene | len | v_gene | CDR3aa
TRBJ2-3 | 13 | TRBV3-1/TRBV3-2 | CASSIAGGDTQYF
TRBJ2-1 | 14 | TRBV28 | CASSLTGRLDEQFF
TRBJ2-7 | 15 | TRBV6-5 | CASVTQGAGTYEQYF
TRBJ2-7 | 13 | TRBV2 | CASTRTPTYEQYF
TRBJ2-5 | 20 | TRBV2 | CAIPPSSGTSGGAYQETQYF
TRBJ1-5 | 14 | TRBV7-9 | CASSFGGLGQPQHF
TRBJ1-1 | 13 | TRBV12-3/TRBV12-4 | CASSFSGVPEAFF
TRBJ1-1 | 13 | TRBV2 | CASSELGGETGFF
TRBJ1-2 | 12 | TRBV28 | CASKDSGYGYTF
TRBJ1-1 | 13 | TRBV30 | CAWSVPVNTEAFF
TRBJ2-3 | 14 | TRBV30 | CAWTRGLSGDTQYF
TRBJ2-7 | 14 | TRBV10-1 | CASSPSGKGNEQYF
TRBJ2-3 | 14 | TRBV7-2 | CASSTPSESDTQYF
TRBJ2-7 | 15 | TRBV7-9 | CASSPTGGDPYEQYF
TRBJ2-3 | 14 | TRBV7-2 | CASRSKASTDTQYF
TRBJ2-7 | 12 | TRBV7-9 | CASSLYSYEQYF
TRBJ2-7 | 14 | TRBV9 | CASSVGQALYEQYF
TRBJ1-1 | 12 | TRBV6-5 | CASRGQVPEAFF
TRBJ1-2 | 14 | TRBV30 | CAWSGGVKSVGYTF
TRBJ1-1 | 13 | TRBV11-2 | CASSLDQSIEAFF
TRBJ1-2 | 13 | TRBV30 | CAWRDSSEYGYTF
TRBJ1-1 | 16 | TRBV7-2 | CASSLGTGKRRTEAFF
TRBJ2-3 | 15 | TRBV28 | CASREGGGSTDTQYF
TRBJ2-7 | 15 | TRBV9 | CASSPSGHHSYEQYF
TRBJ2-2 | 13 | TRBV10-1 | CASNGANTGELFF
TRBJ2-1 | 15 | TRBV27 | CASSLMAGVLNEQFF
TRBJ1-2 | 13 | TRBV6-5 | CASRLGQFNGYTF
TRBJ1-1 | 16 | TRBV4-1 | CASSRLPGQGGTEAFF
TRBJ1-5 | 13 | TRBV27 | CASSPGQGPPQHF
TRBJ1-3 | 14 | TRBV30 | CAWSPREAGNTIYF
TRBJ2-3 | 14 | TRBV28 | CASSPTGFTDTQYF